These T cell receptor beta chains were read from a single sample in a study of T cell responses to AZD1222 COVID-19 vaccine. Here immunoSEQ multiplex PCR was the method, and the copy in TCRdb shows in-frame clones only, minus some. Altogether some 140,000 clones are present, 80% to 90% being singletons, with the ten largest covering around a tenth. The source material was peripheral blood, sampled 28 days after the second AZD1222 dose. Source of these receptors: an adult who received the AZD1222 COVID-19 vaccine. The CDR3 runs from the conserved cysteine through the conserved F or W. Each record gives: clone size, J gene, D gene, V gene, CDR3 DNA, CDR3 protein. D genes are given only for firm matches. A row's size may be missing; if present it is once, few, many or a size class.

clone size: -
J gene: TRBJ1-1
D gene: -
V gene: TRBV7-9
CDR3 DNA: TGTGCCAGCAGCTTAGCTGGGTTCACTGAAGCTTTCTTT
CDR3 protein: CASSLAGFTEAFF

clone size: -
J gene: TRBJ1-5
D gene: -
V gene: TRBV10-3
CDR3 DNA: TGTGCCATCAGCGAGGAGGGAATCAATCAGCCCCAGCATTTT
CDR3 protein: CAISEEGINQPQHF

clone size: -
J gene: TRBJ1-4
D gene: -
V gene: TRBV18
CDR3 DNA: TGTGCCAGCTCACTCCCGGGTCGTGAAAAACTGTTTTTT
CDR3 protein: CASSLPGREKLFF

clone size: -
J gene: TRBJ1-2
D gene: -
V gene: TRBV7-9
CDR3 DNA: TGTGCCAGCAGCTCCGACGGCCTCTATGGCTACACCTTC
CDR3 protein: CASSSDGLYGYTF

clone size: -
J gene: TRBJ2-3
D gene: TRBD1
V gene: TRBV18
CDR3 DNA: TGTGCCAGCTCGGCTACAGGGGGCGCCGCCACAGATACGCAGTATTTT
CDR3 protein: CASSATGGAATDTQYF

clone size: -
J gene: TRBJ1-6
D gene: -
V gene: TRBV19
CDR3 DNA: TGTGCCAGTAGTATGCCAGGGGCATCTCCGGCTTCACCCCTCCACTTT
CDR3 protein: CASSMPGASPASPLHF

clone size: -
J gene: TRBJ2-3
D gene: -
V gene: TRBV3-1/TRBV3-2
CDR3 DNA: TGTGCCAGCAGCCCCCTGGCGGGGAGCACAGATACGCAGTATTTT
CDR3 protein: CASSPLAGSTDTQYF

clone size: -
J gene: TRBJ2-7
D gene: -
V gene: TRBV19
CDR3 DNA: TGTGCCAGTAGTATAGTACCCGCCTACGAGCAGTACTTC
CDR3 protein: CASSIVPAYEQYF

clone size: -
J gene: TRBJ1-1
D gene: -
V gene: TRBV7-9
CDR3 DNA: TGTGCCAGCAGCTTAGGGGGGTCGGCGAGGACTGAAGCTTTCTTT
CDR3 protein: CASSLGGSARTEAFF

clone size: -
J gene: TRBJ1-2
D gene: TRBD1
V gene: TRBV30
CDR3 DNA: TGTGCCTGGAACAGGGGGAACTATGGCTACACCTTC
CDR3 protein: CAWNRGNYGYTF

clone size: -
J gene: TRBJ1-1
D gene: -
V gene: TRBV2
CDR3 DNA: TGTGCCAGCAGTGAACAGGACAGTAACACTGAAGCTTTCTTT
CDR3 protein: CASSEQDSNTEAFF

clone size: -
J gene: TRBJ2-5
D gene: TRBD2
V gene: TRBV3-1/TRBV3-2
CDR3 DNA: TGTGCCAGCAGCCAAGGCCTAGCGGGACTACAAGAGACCCAGTACTTC
CDR3 protein: CASSQGLAGLQETQYF

clone size: -
J gene: TRBJ2-7
D gene: -
V gene: TRBV27
CDR3 DNA: TGTGCCAGCAGTTACGGGTCAGCCTACGAGCAGTACTTC
CDR3 protein: CASSYGSAYEQYF

clone size: -
J gene: TRBJ2-5
D gene: TRBD2
V gene: TRBV5-1
CDR3 DNA: TGCGCCAGCAGCTCAACCGGGACGGGAGGAGAGACCCAGTACTTC
CDR3 protein: CASSSTGTGGETQYF

clone size: -
J gene: TRBJ1-6
D gene: -
V gene: TRBV7-2
CDR3 DNA: TGTGCCAGCAGTCCCGGCCCAGTTGGTTCACCCCTCCACTTT
CDR3 protein: CASSPGPVGSPLHF

clone size: -
J gene: TRBJ1-4
D gene: -
V gene: TRBV6-6
CDR3 DNA: TGTGCCAGCAGGCGCCGGGGGGTGCCTAATGAAAAACTGTTTTTT
CDR3 protein: CASRRRGVPNEKLFF

clone size: -
J gene: TRBJ2-3
D gene: TRBD2
V gene: TRBV6-5
CDR3 DNA: TGTGCCGGCGGAAGGGACTATGTCACAGATACGCAGTATTTT
CDR3 protein: CAGGRDYVTDTQYF

clone size: -
J gene: TRBJ1-4
D gene: TRBD1
V gene: TRBV7-9
CDR3 DNA: TGTGCCAGCAGCTGGGGACAGGTGAATGAAAAACTGTTTTTT
CDR3 protein: CASSWGQVNEKLFF

clone size: -
J gene: TRBJ1-1
D gene: -
V gene: TRBV13
CDR3 DNA: TGTGCCAGCAGTCCCCGGGCAGGGGTGGGGACTGAAGCTTTCTTT
CDR3 protein: CASSPRAGVGTEAFF

clone size: -
J gene: TRBJ1-2
D gene: -
V gene: TRBV6-1
CDR3 DNA: TGTGCCAGCAGTGAACTCGGGGACTATGGCTACACCTTC
CDR3 protein: CASSELGDYGYTF

clone size: -
J gene: TRBJ1-1
D gene: TRBD1
V gene: TRBV4-3
CDR3 DNA: TGCGCCAGCAGCCTTGGACAGGACAGCACTGAAGCTTTCTTT
CDR3 protein: CASSLGQDSTEAFF

clone size: -
J gene: TRBJ2-1
D gene: -
V gene: TRBV7-8
CDR3 DNA: TGTGCCAGCAGCTCAGTTCTAGTCAACTCGTATAGCTCCTACAATGAGCAGTTCTTC
CDR3 protein: CASSSVLVNSYSSYNEQFF

clone size: few
J gene: TRBJ2-7
D gene: TRBD2
V gene: TRBV4-1
CDR3 DNA: TGCGCCAGCAGTAGACTAGCGGGGGAACACGACGAGCAGTACTTC
CDR3 protein: CASSRLAGEHDEQYF

clone size: -
J gene: TRBJ1-1
D gene: -
V gene: TRBV27
CDR3 DNA: TGTGCCAGCAGTTTGCAGGGAAGGGCCGAAGCTTTCTTT
CDR3 protein: CASSLQGRAEAFF

clone size: -
J gene: TRBJ1-2
D gene: -
V gene: TRBV5-4
CDR3 DNA: TGTGCCAGCAGCTTGGACTATGGCTACACCTTC
CDR3 protein: CASSLDYGYTF

clone size: -
J gene: TRBJ2-2
D gene: -
V gene: TRBV19
CDR3 DNA: TGTGCCACCCAACGTCGGCAGTCTAACACCGGGGAGCTGTTTTTT
CDR3 protein: CATQRRQSNTGELFF

clone size: -
J gene: TRBJ2-1
D gene: TRBD2
V gene: TRBV5-1
CDR3 DNA: TGCGCCAGCAGCTTAGCGGGAGGGCCGGGGAATGAGCAGTTCTTC
CDR3 protein: CASSLAGGPGNEQFF

clone size: -
J gene: TRBJ2-7
D gene: TRBD1
V gene: TRBV10-3
CDR3 DNA: TGTGCCATCAGCTCGACGACAGGGGGTGGCTACGAGCAGTACTTC
CDR3 protein: CAISSTTGGGYEQYF

clone size: -
J gene: TRBJ1-1
D gene: TRBD1
V gene: TRBV30
CDR3 DNA: TGTGCCATTTCTAGGGGGCTTCCGACTGAAGCTTTCTTT
CDR3 protein: CAISRGLPTEAFF

clone size: -
J gene: TRBJ1-5
D gene: TRBD1
V gene: TRBV23-1
CDR3 DNA: TGCGCCAGCAGTCAACAGGGGGATCAGCCCCAGCATTTT
CDR3 protein: CASSQQGDQPQHF

clone size: -
J gene: TRBJ2-5
D gene: TRBD2
V gene: TRBV7-9
CDR3 DNA: TGTGCCAGCAGCCCCAGGACTAGCGACGGGGAGACCCAGTACTTC
CDR3 protein: CASSPRTSDGETQYF